This T cell receptor beta chain originates from a study of blood T cell repertoires in COVID-19. For the study at large: The United States, Italy and Spain provided the acute and convalescent COVID-19 samples.

The germline gives CDR1 MDHEN, CDR2 SYDVKM. The CDR3 contains 16 residues. The junction had 5 bases not matched to a gene; V was cut back by 0 bases and J by 5 bases. Sequenced by immunoSEQ multiplex PCR; TCRdb stores in-frame clones only, minus some. The data contain roughly 180,000 clones, 84% of them seen just once; the ten biggest clones take up approximately 7.7%. The V gene is TRBV28, the J gene TRBJ1-5, with 9 bases lining up with TRBD1. Sequenced: peripheral blood. The clonotype comes from a man in his forties who had recovered from COVID-19. CDR3 DNA: TGTGCCAGCAGTTTATGGGGACAGGGAGGTCATCAGCCCCAGCATTTT. Its protein is CASSLWGQGGHQPQHF.